This T cell receptor (beta chain) derives from a study of T cell repertoires in cytomegalovirus infection. For the study at large: From public TCR beta signatures came an indication of both CMV infection and matching HLA type.

TCRdb itself ran the reads through MiXCR, one entry per CDR3 protein. The table has 450,000 to 600,000 distinct CDR3 sequences, approximately 10% seen once. This clonotype appeared a few times. The antigen remains unidentified. Whole-study results and caveats: Predominance within the ex vivo response was attributable to HLA-C-restricted CMV-specific TCR beta clonotypes. CMV carriers having the relevant HLA were flagged by cumulative public TCR beta family frequency.

Germline V gene sequence: CDR1 SGHRS, CDR2 YFSETQ. CDR3 length: 14 amino acids. V lost 4 bases to trimming and J lost 9 bases, with 16 bases between them. This rearrangement joins TRBV5-1 to TRBJ2-2, with TRBD2 as a possible D gene (6 bases). Sequencing was done on a sample of PBMCs. This TCR was recovered from a human donor in good health (CMV status not recorded). Some clones in this sample may be carry-over from other donors' samples. The CDR3 bases are TGCGCCAGCAGCCCGGAGGGGTCAAACCGGGAGCTGTTTTTT. Encoded protein: CASSPEGSNRELFF. Using reference TRBV5-1 and TRBJ2-2 for the parts outside the CDR3, the full variable domain is KAGVTQTPRYLIKTRGQQVTLSCSPISGHRSVSWYQQTPGQGLQFLFEYFSETQRNKGNFPGRFSGRQFSNSRSEMNVSTLELGDSALYLCASSPEGSNRELFFGEGSRLTVL.